These 28 T cell receptor beta chains were sequenced from one sample in a study of T cell changes during pregnancy in multiple sclerosis. Some clones are missing from TCRdb's copy, which holds only in-frame ones; the method was immunoSEQ multiplex PCR. This sample has over 50,000 clones, with approximately 91% found just once. This material consisted of peripheral blood, taken in the first trimester of pregnancy. The receptors originated from a female donor with multiple sclerosis, enrolled in a pregnancy study.

The chain is built from TRBV7-2 and TRBJ2-7; 7 nucleotides align to TRBD2. The CDR3 totals 15 residues. CDR1 is SGHTA, CDR2 FQGNSA, per germline. V shed 1 base and J 5 bases; nucleotides not matched to a gene: 8. CDR3 nucleotide sequence: TGTGCCAGCAGCTTAGACGGCGGGAGTTACGACGAGCAGTACTTC. Translation gives CASSLDGGSYDEQYF.

This clone was detected once. The V call is TRBV12-5, the J call TRBJ2-7, with 7 positions matching TRBD2. The CDR3 consists of 13 residues. The germline V gene encodes CDR1 LGHNT and CDR2 FRNRAP. Trimming took 6 bases from V and 1 from J; bases not matched to a gene: 3. The CDR3 sequence: CASGREKSYEQYF. In DNA, the CDR3 is TGTGCTAGTGGGCGGGAGAAGTCCTACGAGCAGTACTTC.

The J gene is TRBJ1-1, the V gene TRBV7-2, with D maybe TRBD1 (6 bases). The CDR3 contains 14 residues. The germline V and J ends were trimmed by 0 bases and 5 bases, with 10 bases remaining between them. Germline CDR1 reads SGHTA; CDR2 reads FQGNSA. The DNA for the CDR3 is TGTGCCAGCAGCTTAGCAGGGAGGGGGACTGAAGCTTTCTTT. Protein sequence: CASSLAGRGTEAFF.

J is TRBJ2-5 and V is TRBV9; TRBD1 aligns across 7 bases. Germline CDR1 and CDR2: SGDLS and YYNGEE. CDR3 length: 16 residues. Germline trimming cut 4 bases from V and 2 bases from J; bases unmatched to any gene: 11. The CDR3 sequence: CASSRYRGWVQETQYF. CDR3 sequence (DNA): TGTGCCAGCAGCAGATACAGGGGCTGGGTTCAAGAGACCCAGTACTTC.

The genes are TRBV5-1 and TRBJ2-7; the match to TRBD1 covers 7 bases. This CDR3 is built from 15 residues. The germline gives CDR1 SGHRS, CDR2 YFSETQ. Trimming removed 4 bases from V and 2 bases from J; junction bases left unmatched: 9. Here the CDR3 reads CASSPANRGPYEQYF. The CDR3 nucleotides read TGCGCCAGCAGCCCTGCAAACAGGGGACCCTACGAGCAGTACTTC. Supplemented by reference TRBV5-1 and TRBJ2-7, the full variable domain reads KAGVTQTPRYLIKTRGQQVTLSCSPISGHRSVSWYQQTPGQGLQFLFEYFSETQRNKGNFPGRFSGRQFSNSRSEMNVSTLELGDSALYLCASSPANRGPYEQYFGPGTRLTVT.

The V call is TRBV7-9, the J call TRBJ1-5, with TRBD1 matching 7 bases. The J segment lost 6 bases and the V segment lost 5 bases, leaving 4 bases of the junction unmatched. The CDR3 runs to 13 residues. CDR1 and CDR2 (germline): SEHNR, FQNEAQ (reference sequence). The CDR3 sequence: CASSPDRIQPQHF. The CDR3 DNA is TGTGCCAGCAGCCCGGACAGGATTCAGCCCCAGCATTTT.

CDR3 protein: CASSPETSGTGGTGELFF. The CDR3 DNA follows: TGTGCCAGCAGCCCCGAGACTAGCGGCACCGGGGGCACCGGGGAGCTGTTTTTT. The chain carries TRBV14 and TRBJ2-2; 9 positions agree with TRBD2. The junction had 13 bases not matched to a gene; V was cut back by 4 bases and J by 4 bases. CDR1 and CDR2 (germline): SGHDN, FVKESK. CDR3 length: 18 amino acids. The variable domain in full, completed from reference TRBV14 and TRBJ2-2, reads EAGVTQFPSHSVIEKGQTVTLRCDPISGHDNLYWYRRVMGKEIKFLLHFVKESKQDESGMPNNRFLAERTGGTYSTLKVQPAELEDSGVYFCASSPETSGTGGTGELFFGEGSRLTVL.

The CDR3 DNA is TGTGCCAGCAGCGACAGGGGGCTCTGGGGCAATCAGCCCCAGCATTTT. Protein product: CASSDRGLWGNQPQHF. The chain has TRBV2 and TRBJ1-5, with 10 nucleotides matching TRBD1. V dropped 6 bases and J dropped 2; count of bases not matched to a gene: 7. This CDR3 is 16 amino acids long. Germline V lookup: CDR1 SNHLY, CDR2 FYNNEI.

The chain uses TRBV5-4 and TRBJ1-1, with 10 nucleotides matching TRBD1. CDR3 length: 15 residues. After removal of 2 bases from V and 5 bases from J, the junction contained 6 bases not matched to a gene. The germline gives CDR1 SGHNT, CDR2 YYREEE (reference sequence). The CDR3 coding sequence is TGTGCCAGCAGCTTCCCAGGACAGGGGGAGACTGAAGCTTTCTTT. Translated: CASSFPGQGETEAFF. The entire variable domain, with the rest obtained from reference TRBV5-4 and TRBJ1-1, is as follows: ETGVTQSPTHLIKTRGQQVTLRCSSQSGHNTVSWYQQALGQGPQFIFQYYREEENGRGNFPPRFSGLQFPNYSSELNVNALELDDSALYLCASSFPGQGETEAFFGQGTRLTVV.

The V gene is TRBV13, the J gene TRBJ2-5; TRBD2 might be the D (6 bases). The V gene lost 5 bases and the J gene lost 2 bases, with 15 bases spanning the gap. This CDR3 comprises 15 residues. CDR1 is PRHDT and CDR2 is FYEKMQ in the germline V gene (reference sequence). The CDR3 here is CASSPMGGTQETQYF. The CDR3 coding sequence is TGTGCCAGCAGCCCGATGGGCGGGACTCAAGAGACCCAGTACTTC.

The rearrangement links TRBV6-6 to TRBJ2-5; D gene ambiguous. This CDR3 has 14 residues. V lost 6 bases and J 2 bases, leaving 13 bases between the germline ends. CDR1 and CDR2 (germline): MNHNY, SVGAGI (reference sequence). The chain's CDR3 is CASSPNEAQETQYF. The CDR3 DNA is TGTGCCAGCAGCCCAAATGAGGCGCAAGAGACCCAGTACTTC.

The V gene is TRBV23-1, the J gene TRBJ2-5; D possibly corresponds to TRBD1 (5 bases). TRBV23-1 is designated an ORF whose function remains uncertain. V shed 2 bases and J shed 5 bases, with 12 bases lying between them. This CDR3 is 14 amino acids long. The CDR3 bases are TGCGCCAGCAGTCAAGTGGGGCAAGGGGAGACCCAGTACTTC. This translates into CASSQVGQGETQYF.

V is TRBV18 and J is TRBJ1-2; D is undetermined. Deletions cut 6 bases from V and 3 bases from J, with 14 bases between. This CDR3 comprises 14 residues. Germline assignment: CDR1 KGHSH and CDR2 LQKENI. The CDR3 DNA reads TGTGCCAGCTCTTCGCAGGAGGAGGACTATGGCTACACCTTC. Its protein is CASSSQEEDYGYTF.

The chain carries TRBV30 and TRBJ2-1, with TRBD1 as a possible D gene (5 bases). CDR1 GTSNPN and CDR2 SVGIG come from the germline V gene (reference sequence). Between the trimmed V and J ends, which lost 0 bases and 7 bases, there was a span of 7 bases. The CDR3 is 12 residues long. The CDR3 DNA is TGTGCCTGGAGTGTCACAGGTAATGAGCAGTTCTTC. This codes for CAWSVTGNEQFF.

This clone was found once. The chain employs TRBV5-1 and TRBJ2-2; D not resolved. The CDR3 is 15 residues long. CDR1 and CDR2 (germline): SGHRS, YFSETQ. V lost 4 bases and J lost 0, with 10 bases in between. The CDR3 region has the DNA TGCGCCAGCAGCCCGAGCTACCCGAACACCGGGGAGCTGTTTTTT. Translation gives CASSPSYPNTGELFF. Based on the CDR3 plus reference TRBV5-1 and TRBJ2-2, the full variable domain is KAGVTQTPRYLIKTRGQQVTLSCSPISGHRSVSWYQQTPGQGLQFLFEYFSETQRNKGNFPGRFSGRQFSNSRSEMNVSTLELGDSALYLCASSPSYPNTGELFFGEGSRLTVL.

J is TRBJ2-7 and V is TRBV2; D might be TRBD2 (5 bases). Germline loops: CDR1 SNHLY, CDR2 FYNNEI. This CDR3 has 12 amino acids. Between the trimmed V and J ends, which lost 8 bases and 3 bases, there was a span of 11 bases. The CDR3 DNA reads TGTGCCAGCTCCCCAGCGGACTACGAGCAGTACTTC. This encodes CASSPADYEQYF.

The chain links TRBV28 to TRBJ1-3, with D possibly matching TRBD1 (6 bases). Per the germline V gene, CDR1 is MDHEN and CDR2 is SYDVKM. The CDR3 sequence is 15 residues long. V lost 5 bases, J lost 1 base, and 12 bases lay in between. The chain's CDR3 is CASSVTQGSGNTIYF. DNA of the CDR3: TGTGCCAGCAGTGTAACACAGGGATCTGGAAACACCATATATTTT.

The chain is built from TRBV6-1 and TRBJ1-1; no clear D gene. Germline V gene lookup returns CDR1 MNHNS and CDR2 SASEGT. V shed 4 bases and J shed 4 bases, with 10 bases lying between them. The CDR3 sequence is 13 residues long. CDR3 residues: CASSGPTGTEAFF. Here the CDR3 DNA reads TGTGCCAGCAGTGGGCCCACGGGCACTGAAGCTTTCTTT.

This clone was seen only once. CDR3 amino acids: CASTLTETGDGRNTEAFF. The CDR3 nucleotides read TGTGCCAGCACCCTTACGGAGACAGGGGACGGGAGGAACACTGAAGCTTTCTTT. This rearrangement joins TRBV7-2 to TRBJ1-1; 8 bases align to TRBD1. The V gene's germline CDR1 is SGHTA and CDR2 FQGNSA. The CDR3 is made up of 18 amino acids. J gave up 1 base and V 7 bases, and 17 bases lay outside the gene matches.

The rearrangement joins TRBV5-6 to TRBJ2-7, with D maybe TRBD2 (5 bases). V was clipped by 1 base and J by 5 bases, with 7 bases between them. The CDR3 length is 12 residues. In germline, CDR1 is SGHDT, CDR2 YYEEEE. The CDR3 nucleotides are TGTGCCAGCAGCTTGTCCGGGGACGAGCAGTACTTC. Protein sequence: CASSLSGDEQYF.

The sample holds one count of this clone. V usage is TRBV5-1 and J usage is TRBJ2-5; 9 bases agree with TRBD2. The CDR3 contains 15 residues. The J segment lost 4 bases and the V segment lost 0 bases, leaving 4 bases of the junction unmatched. CDR1 and CDR2 (germline): SGHRS, YFSETQ. CDR3 bases: TGCGCCAGCAGCTTGGGGCTAGCGGGGAGAGAGACCCAGTACTTC. Its translation is CASSLGLAGRETQYF.

Only one count was recorded for this clone. The chain is built from TRBV7-9 and TRBJ2-7, with D possibly being TRBD2 (5 bases). The length of the CDR3 is 13 residues. Germline V gives CDR1 SEHNR, CDR2 FQNEAQ (reference sequence). Deletions cut 2 bases from V and 7 bases from J, with 12 bases between. The CDR3 region has the DNA TGTGCCAGCAGCTTAATAGTTGAGGGAGAGCAGTACTTC. This translates into CASSLIVEGEQYF.

The chain carries TRBV19 and TRBJ2-3, with 10 nucleotides matching TRBD2. V lost 10 bases, J lost 3 bases, and 16 bases stayed unmatched. Germline V gene sequence: CDR1 LNHDA, CDR2 SQIVND (reference sequence). The CDR3 extends over 17 amino acids. In nucleotides, the CDR3 is TGTGCCACCGAGTTGGACGCCGGGACTAGCGATACAGATACGCAGTATTTT. Translating it yields CATELDAGTSDTDTQYF.

The chain uses TRBV10-3 and TRBJ2-7; 7 bases line up with TRBD2. V shed 2 bases and J 2 bases; nucleotides not matched to a gene: 12. The CDR3 consists of 17 residues. Germline loops: CDR1 ENHRY, CDR2 SYGVKD. The CDR3 bases are TGTGCCATCAGTGAGCCGCGGGAGTTGGGTATAACCTACGAGCAGTACTTC. This codes for CAISEPRELGITYEQYF.

This clone was seen more than once but under ten times. The chain carries TRBV5-6 and TRBJ1-1, with D perhaps matching TRBD1 (6 bases). Germline loops: CDR1 SGHDT, CDR2 YYEEEE. The ends were cut back, 4 bases at V and 8 bases at J, with 18 bases in the middle. The CDR3 sequence is 14 residues long. CDR3 nucleotide sequence: TGTGCCAGCAGCCAAAGACAGGCCATTGGGGAAGCTTTCTTT. The encoded protein is CASSQRQAIGEAFF.

The rearrangement joins TRBV7-4 to TRBJ1-1, with D hard to call. This CDR3 has 13 residues. CDR1 SGHVT and CDR2 SQSDAQ come from the germline V gene. V gave up 5 bases and J gave up 3 bases, with 10 bases separating them. The CDR3 reads CASSPGRDTEAFF. The CDR3 region has the DNA TGTGCCAGCAGCCCCGGGAGGGACACTGAAGCTTTCTTT.

The J gene is TRBJ1-1, the V gene TRBV4-2; 9 nucleotides match TRBD1. CDR3 length: 17 amino acids. With 3 bases clipped from V and 4 bases from J, the junction kept 12 bases outside the gene matches. The germline V gene has CDR1 LGHNA and CDR2 YNFKEQ. CDR3 protein: CASSHLKGQGLGTEAFF. The CDR3 DNA reads TGTGCCAGCAGCCACCTCAAGGGACAGGGCCTGGGCACTGAAGCTTTCTTT.

This clone was seen a few times. This sequence joins TRBV11-2 and TRBJ1-1; TRBD1 aligns across 8 bases. Per germline, CDR1 SGHAT and CDR2 FQNNGV. The CDR3 extends over 15 amino acids. V dropped 2 bases and J dropped 5; count of bases not matched to a gene: 7. CDR3 sequence: CASSLRTGTGTEAFF. The CDR3 coding sequence is TGTGCCAGCAGCTTAAGGACAGGGACTGGGACTGAAGCTTTCTTT.